The sequence of this T cell receptor (beta chain) was determined in a study of T cells in Graves' hyperthyroidism and ophthalmopathy. About the study: The authors collected peripheral blood at initial diagnosis, before any treatment.

In the ophthalmopathy cohort, Clinical Activity Score was at least 3, NOSPECS grade at least 4, and duration under 3 months. To note about this clonotype: Its target is not known.

The CDR3 is 15 amino acids. V lost 0 bases and J lost 5; bases outside the gene matches: 7. Germline values: CDR1 DFQATT, CDR2 SNEGSKA (reference sequence). Researchers amplified the TCR beta CDR3 regions from RNA transcripts. HTBI primers drove first-round RT-PCR of the TCR CDR3. TCRdb reanalysed the multiplex PCR reads using MiXCR and keeps one entry per CDR3 protein. Of about 300,000 distinct CDR3 sequences listed, roughly 19% are singletons. Whole-study findings and limits: Blood samples included most of the expanded thyroid clonotypes exceeding 0.001. Classification by a 13 V-J model distinguished ophthalmopathy from stable hyperthyroidism.

The specimen sequenced was blood. This chain uses TRBV20-1 with TRBJ2-7; 10 bases map to TRBD1. This clonotype was obtained from a man aged 50-59 years with Graves' ophthalmopathy. CDR3 amino acids: CSARDSGQGRNEQYF. Here the CDR3 DNA reads TGCAGTGCTAGAGATTCGGGACAGGGGAGGAACGAGCAGTACTTC.